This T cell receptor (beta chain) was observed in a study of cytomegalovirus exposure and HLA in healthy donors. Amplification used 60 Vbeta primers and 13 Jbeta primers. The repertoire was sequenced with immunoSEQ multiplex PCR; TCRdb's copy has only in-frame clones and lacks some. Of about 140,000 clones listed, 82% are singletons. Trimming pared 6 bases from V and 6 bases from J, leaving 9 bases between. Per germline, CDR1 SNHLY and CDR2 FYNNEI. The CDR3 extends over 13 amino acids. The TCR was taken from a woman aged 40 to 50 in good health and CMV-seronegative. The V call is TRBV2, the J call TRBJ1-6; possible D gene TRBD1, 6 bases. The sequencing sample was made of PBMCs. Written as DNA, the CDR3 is TGTGCCAGCAGCCGGGACACTAATTCACCCCTCCACTTT. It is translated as CASSRDTNSPLHF.